The T cell receptor beta chain described here comes from a study of control samples from healthy donors and cancer patients. The CDR3 totals 13 residues. Germline V gene data show CDR1 as GTSNPN and CDR2 as SVGIG (reference sequence). V was cut by 2 bases and J by 4 bases, with 11 bases left in between. TCRdb's copy holds only in-frame clones and misses some; the assay was immunoSEQ multiplex PCR. The sample holds 190,000 or so clones, approximately 95% seen once. Sequences were obtained from blood. The chain joins TRBV30 to TRBJ1-2; TRBD1 is a possible D gene (6 bases). The sequence came from a man aged 18 to 29 in good health. CDR3 coding DNA: TGTGCCTGGAGTTGGGGGGGCCGCTATGGCTACACCTTC. Translation gives CAWSWGGRYGYTF.